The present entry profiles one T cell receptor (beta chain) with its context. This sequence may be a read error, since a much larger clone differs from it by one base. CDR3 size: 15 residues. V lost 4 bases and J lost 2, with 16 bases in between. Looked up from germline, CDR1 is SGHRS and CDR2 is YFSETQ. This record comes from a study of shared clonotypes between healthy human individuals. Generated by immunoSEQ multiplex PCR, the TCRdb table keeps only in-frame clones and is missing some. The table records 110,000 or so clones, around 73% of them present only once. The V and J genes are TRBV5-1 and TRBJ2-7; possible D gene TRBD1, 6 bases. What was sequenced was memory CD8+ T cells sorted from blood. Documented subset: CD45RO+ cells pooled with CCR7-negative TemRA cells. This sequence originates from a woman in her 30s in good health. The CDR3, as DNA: TGCGCCAGCAGCACAGGGATTAGCGAGACCTACGAGCAGTACTTC. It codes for CASSTGISETYEQYF.